A selection of T cell receptor beta chains follows, all from one sample in a study of regulatory T cells in long-lasting Graves disease. TCRdb reanalysed the multiplex PCR reads using MiXCR and keeps one entry per CDR3 protein. The top ten hold over 15% of the sample, which has about 440,000 distinct CDR3 sequences, about 15% seen once. Another study also made use of these data, one on T cells in Graves' hyperthyroidism and ophthalmopathy.

The source material was peripheral blood mononuclear cells (PBMCs), sampled at new diagnosis, from a patient treated with antithyroid drugs. The receptors derive from a woman in her 30s with Graves disease. Each CDR3 is given with its conserved first and last residue. The order of the fields is J gene, D gene, V gene, clone size, CDR3 length, CDR3 DNA, CDR3 protein. A D gene is named only where the DNA matches it firmly. Where a row states a size, it is once, few, many or the class of an expanded clone; other rows omit it.

TRBJ1-2 | TRBD1 | TRBV15 | many | 17 | TGTGCCACCAGCAGAACTAGGATAAGGGGGGACAGGGATGGCTACACCTTC | CATSRTRIRGDRDGYTF
TRBJ2-1 | TRBD2 | TRBV6-7 | NA | 17 | TGTGCCAGCAGTTACTCGTGGCTAGCGGGAGTTCTGAATGAGCAGTTCTTC | CASSYSWLAGVLNEQFF
TRBJ2-1 | NA | TRBV6-2/TRBV6-3 | many | 15 | TGTGCCAGCAGTTACTCGTCGGGAGAACCAAATGAGCAGTTCTTC | CASSYSSGEPNEQFF
TRBJ2-4 | NA | TRBV3-1 | many | 16 | TGTGCCAGCAGCCAAGATTTACTATCTATTTCAAACATTCAGTACTTC | CASSQDLLSISNIQYF
TRBJ2-1 | NA | TRBV13 | many | 11 | TGTGCCAGCCGCGAGGGCAATGAGCAGTTCTTC | CASREGNEQFF
TRBJ2-1 | NA | TRBV18 | NA | 14 | TGTGCCAGCTCCCGGTCTGATTCCTACAATGAGCAGTTCTTC | CASSRSDSYNEQFF
TRBJ2-3 | NA | TRBV6-1 | NA | 16 | TGTGCCAGCAGCCCTATGGGAGCAGGGGCGACAGATACGCAGTGTTTT | CASSPMGAGATDTQCF
TRBJ2-7 | NA | TRBV27 | NA | 15 | TGTGCCAGCAGTCCCCAGGGGGGGCTCGTCTACGAGCAGTACTTC | CASSPQGGLVYEQYF
TRBJ2-4 | NA | TRBV12-3/TRBV12-4 | NA | 15 | TGTGCCAGCAGTTTGACGATTGGGGCCAAAAACATTCAGTACTTC | CASSLTIGAKNIQYF
TRBJ2-7 | TRBD2 | TRBV10-3 | many | 17 | TGTGCCATCAGTGAATGGGGAGGGGAGGCCCATTCCTACGAGCAGTACTTC | CAISEWGGEAHSYEQYF
TRBJ1-1 | NA | TRBV30 | many | 15 | TGTGCCTGGAGTGAAGTCTTAGGGTTGGGCACTGAAGCTTTCTTT | CAWSEVLGLGTEAFF
TRBJ1-1 | NA | TRBV2 | many | 13 | TGTGCCAGCAGGACGCACCTGAACACTGAAGCTTTCTTT | CASRTHLNTEAFF
TRBJ1-1 | TRBD1 | TRBV11-3 | many | 14 | TGTGCCAGCAGCTTAGGACAGGGGATGACTGAAGCTTTCTTT | CASSLGQGMTEAFF
TRBJ1-2 | NA | TRBV11-2 | many | 14 | TGTGCCAGCAGCCTGGGACTGGGAAGCTATGGCTACACCTTC | CASSLGLGSYGYTF
TRBJ2-2 | NA | TRBV27 | many | 13 | TGTGCCAGCAGCCTCGCTGGCGCCGGGGAGCTGTTTTTT | CASSLAGAGELFF
TRBJ2-1 | NA | TRBV4-1 | few | 14 | TGCGCCAGCAGCCGGCCGGAGGGACCTAATGAGCAGTTCTTC | CASSRPEGPNEQFF
TRBJ2-7 | NA | TRBV20-1 | NA | 11 | TGCAGTGCTAGTAGGGGTACCGAGCAGTACTTC | CSASRGTEQYF
TRBJ2-5 | NA | TRBV29-1 | many | 13 | TGCAGCGTAGGGTTGCGGTTCCAAGAGACCCAGTACTTC | CSVGLRFQETQYF
TRBJ1-1 | NA | TRBV6-1 | NA | 15 | TGTGCCAGCAGTGAAAGAGTTGGAGTGGCCACTGAAGCTTTCTTT | CASSERVGVATEAFF
TRBJ1-6 | TRBD1 | TRBV20-1 | many | 14 | TGCAGTGTTCTACAGGGGAAGGCTAATTCACCCCTCCACTTT | CSVLQGKANSPLHF
TRBJ1-5 | NA | TRBV5-1 | many | 11 | TGCGCCAGCAGCTTGGGACGGCCCCAGCATTTT | CASSLGRPQHF
TRBJ1-2 | NA | TRBV2 | NA | 20 | TGTGCCAGCAGTGAAGCAGGTGGGGGGTTTTCGACTCAGAGAGAATATGGCTACACCTTC | CASSEAGGGFSTQREYGYTF
TRBJ1-1 | NA | TRBV7-2 | many | 15 | TGTGCCAGCAGCTTAGGGGGTTGGATGAACACTGAAGCTTTCTTT | CASSLGGWMNTEAFF
TRBJ2-2 | NA | TRBV29-1 | NA | 13 | TGCAGCGTCCTTCCGGATGGCACCGAGGAGCTGTTTTTT | CSVLPDGTEELFF
TRBJ2-5 | TRBD2 | TRBV4-1 | few | 16 | TGCGCCAGCAGCTACTCAGGACTAGCGGGAGGAGAGACCCAGTACTTC | CASSYSGLAGGETQYF
TRBJ1-5 | NA | TRBV5-1 | NA | 15 | TGCGCCAGCAGCTTGGATCCCCGAAGCAATCAGCCCCAGCATTTT | CASSLDPRSNQPQHF
TRBJ2-3 | TRBD2 | TRBV20-1 | many | 17 | TGCAGTGCTAGAGGACCCGGACTAGCGGGAGGCACAGATACGCAGTATTTT | CSARGPGLAGGTDTQYF
TRBJ2-3 | NA | TRBV2 | many | 15 | TGTGCCAGCAGTGAAACTATCGGGAGCCCAGATACGCAGTATTTT | CASSETIGSPDTQYF
TRBJ1-1 | TRBD1 | TRBV19 | NA | 15 | TGTGCCAGTAGTATTAGTCAGGGGGCCGTAGGTGAAGCTTTCTTT | CASSISQGAVGEAFF
TRBJ1-3 | NA | TRBV19 | few | 19 | TGTGCCAGTAGTATACCTCGAGACACAGCCGCCGTCTCTGGAAACACCATATATTTT | CASSIPRDTAAVSGNTIYF
TRBJ2-3 | TRBD2 | TRBV15 | NA | 15 | TGTGCCACCAGCGAAAGCGGGAGGGCCACAGATACGCAGTATTTT | CATSESGRATDTQYF
TRBJ1-1 | NA | TRBV6-2/TRBV6-3 | few | 11 | TGTGCCAGTAAGGGAGGGGTAAGAGCTTTCTTT | CASKGGVRAFF
TRBJ2-2 | NA | TRBV5-1 | NA | 14 | TGCGCCAGCAGCTTCAAGGGGAACACCGGGGAGCTGTTTTTT | CASSFKGNTGELFF
TRBJ1-2 | TRBD1 | TRBV4-2 | NA | 17 | TGTGCCAGCAGCCAGCCGGGACAGGGGTTCTTCGGCTATGGCTACACCTTC | CASSQPGQGFFGYGYTF
TRBJ2-7 | NA | TRBV6-2/TRBV6-3 | many | 12 | TGTGCCATCCCCGGACGGCGCTACGAGCAGTACTTC | CAIPGRRYEQYF
TRBJ2-5 | NA | TRBV12-3/TRBV12-4 | many | 15 | TGTGCCAGCAGCCAATCGGGGACCTCTCCCCTGACCCAGTACTTC | CASSQSGTSPLTQYF
TRBJ1-6 | TRBD1 | TRBV20-1 | many | 15 | TGCAGTGCTAGGCGGACAGGGGGCTATAATTCACCCCTCCACTTT | CSARRTGGYNSPLHF
TRBJ2-7 | NA | TRBV19 | many | 13 | TGTGCCAGTAGTATAGCGGCAAGCACCGAGCAGTACTTC | CASSIAASTEQYF
TRBJ2-1 | TRBD2 | TRBV5-6 | few | 16 | TGTGCCAGCAGCTTGCGTGCGGGAGCTCCCTACAATGAGCAGTTCTTC | CASSLRAGAPYNEQFF
TRBJ2-3 | TRBD2 | TRBV6-2/TRBV6-3 | many | 16 | TGTGCCAGCAGTGCGGCTAGCGGGAGTCGAACAGATACGCAGTATTTT | CASSAASGSRTDTQYF
TRBJ1-1 | NA | TRBV7-9 | many | 16 | TGTGCCAGCAGCTTAGAGGGCCGGACGTATGGCACTGAAGCTTTCTTT | CASSLEGRTYGTEAFF
TRBJ1-5 | NA | TRBV24-1 | NA | 12 | TGTGCCACCAGTCTAGGCAATCAGCCCCAGCATTTT | CATSLGNQPQHF
TRBJ1-2 | NA | TRBV30 | many | 11 | TGTGCCTGGAGTTTGACCGTTCCGTACACCTTC | CAWSLTVPYTF
TRBJ2-3 | NA | TRBV7-9 | many | 12 | TGTGCCAGCAGCTTCTACCCTGATACGCAGTATTTT | CASSFYPDTQYF
TRBJ2-5 | NA | TRBV12-3/TRBV12-4 | NA | 13 | TGTGCCAGCAGACAGGCGTTTCAAGAGACCCAGTACTTC | CASRQAFQETQYF
TRBJ1-4 | NA | TRBV5-5 | NA | 15 | TGTGCCAGCAGCTTGGGGGGGGCGATTAATGAAAAACTGTTTTTT | CASSLGGAINEKLFF
TRBJ1-5 | NA | TRBV3-1 | many | 15 | TGTGCCAGCAGCTTCCACCCCTCTAGCAATCAGCCCCAGCATTTT | CASSFHPSSNQPQHF
TRBJ1-2 | NA | TRBV12-3/TRBV12-4 | many | 15 | TGTGCCAGCACTTACAAAGAGGGGGGATACTATGGCTACACCTTC | CASTYKEGGYYGYTF
TRBJ1-3 | NA | TRBV5-1 | few | 16 | TGCGCCAGCAGGCCACAAACAGGAAACTCTGGAAACACCATATATTTT | CASRPQTGNSGNTIYF
TRBJ1-4 | NA | TRBV18 | NA | 13 | TGTGCCAGCTCACAGGATAATCGGGAAAAACTGTTTTTT | CASSQDNREKLFF
TRBJ2-4 | NA | TRBV2 | many | 12 | TGTGCCAGCAAGGCAGGGCAAAACATTCAGTACTTC | CASKAGQNIQYF
TRBJ1-4 | NA | TRBV9 | few | 15 | TGTGCCAGCAGCGTAGGGGACGGAACTAATGAAAAACTGTTTTTT | CASSVGDGTNEKLFF
TRBJ1-1 | NA | TRBV12-5 | NA | 13 | TGTGCTAGTGGTTTGAAGGGTGGTACTGAAGCTTTCTTT | CASGLKGGTEAFF
TRBJ1-2 | NA | TRBV10-3 | once | 17 | TGTGCCATCAGTGAAATTCCAAGCAGGTCCCTTCTCTATGGCTACACCTTC | CAISEIPSRSLLYGYTF
TRBJ1-4 | NA | TRBV7-9 | few | 15 | TGTGCCAGCAGCAGCTGGGGGGTCAATAATGAAAAACTGTTTTTT | CASSSWGVNNEKLFF
TRBJ2-1 | NA | TRBV10-1 | few | 13 | TGCGCCAGCAGTCCAGGGGGGAAGACGGGGCAGTTCTTC | CASSPGGKTGQFF
TRBJ1-5 | NA | TRBV6-4 | few | 14 | TGTGCCAGCAGTGAACTGGGAGGTTATCAGCCCCAGCATTTT | CASSELGGYQPQHF